In this sample, the clone carrying this TCR beta chain turned up once. The CDR3 contains 14 residues. Germline values: CDR1 LNHNV, CDR2 YYDKDF (reference sequence). Trimming pared 3 bases from V and 2 bases from J, leaving 10 bases between. The TCR beta profiling, which covered VDJ combination and CDR3 sequence, was carried out using genomic DNA as the template. TCRdb reprocessed the reads via MiXCR and lists one record per CDR3 protein. The repertoire consists of 200,000 or so distinct CDR3 sequences, with over 55% occurring once and the leading ten covering about 60%. The data belong to a study of CD8+CD57+ T cells in acquired aplastic anemia. Study overall: CD4+ and CD8+ cells, once sorted, gave DNA averaging around 3.4 ug.

Patients chosen for sequencing had shown CD8+CD57+ cell expansion by flow cytometry. This receptor was identified in a human donor with aplastic anemia. V is TRBV15 and J is TRBJ1-1; maybe TRBD1 (5 bases). Input material: sorted CD4+, CD8+, or CD8+CD57+ T cells (not recorded which) from PBMCs. The CDR3 region is CATSSTGPNTEAFF. The CDR3 DNA is TGTGCCACCAGCAGTACAGGTCCTAACACTGAAGCTTTCTTT.